This T cell receptor (beta chain) was identified in a study of shared clonotypes between healthy human individuals. Terminally differentiated effector memory CD45RA+ cells were left out of the naive CD8 fraction, which was CD45RO-negative and positively selected for CCR7. As to this clone: Antigen unknown.

Germline V CDR1 and CDR2: MGHDK, SYGVNS. The CDR3 is 14 residues long. Measured with immunoSEQ multiplex PCR; TCRdb has only the in-frame clones, and not every one. The data contain around 2.1 million clones, roughly 91% of them singletons. Study-wide findings and caveats: Non-shared clonotypes had lower generation probabilities than those shared by all four donors.

This receptor was taken from a man younger than 35 in good health. Some clones in this sample may be carry-over from other donors' samples. The sequencing input was naive CD8+ T cells from PBMCs. The chain recombines TRBV25-1 with TRBJ2-5; D is ambiguous. The J call may be incorrect, as the DNA end agrees better with TRBJ2-7. The CDR3 loop reads CASSVGPPQAEQYF. Written as DNA, the CDR3 is TGTGCCAGCAGTGTGGGCCCACCCCAGGCCGAGCAGTACTTC.